Presented here are 2 T cell receptor beta chains from one specimen sequenced in a study of blood T cell repertoires in COVID-19. Generated by immunoSEQ multiplex PCR, the TCRdb table keeps only in-frame clones and is missing some. This table holds over 200,000 clones, 86% found once. The sequencing input was PBMCs or T cells enriched from blood (not recorded which). Receptor source: a man in his late teens or twenties who had recovered from COVID-19.

This chain joins TRBV6-5 and TRBJ2-1; 8 nucleotides agree with TRBD1. The CDR3 length is 15 residues. From germline, CDR1 is MNHEY and CDR2 SVGAGI. Trimming removed 7 bases from V and 0 bases from J; junction bases left unmatched: 5. CDR3 sequence: CASKVDRGSYNEQFF. In DNA form, the CDR3 reads TGTGCCAGCAAAGTCGACAGGGGCTCCTACAATGAGCAGTTCTTC.

This chain joins TRBV14 and TRBJ2-1; TRBD2 matches 8 bases. From germline, CDR1 is SGHDN and CDR2 FVKESK. The CDR3 spans 16 residues. The trim removed 3 bases at V and 4 bases at J, leaving 8 bases unmatched. CDR3 amino acids: CASSQTAGAGYNEQFF. DNA of the CDR3: TGTGCCAGCAGCCAGACAGCGGGAGCGGGTTACAATGAGCAGTTCTTC. Full variable domain (outside the CDR3, taken from reference TRBV14 and TRBJ2-1): EAGVTQFPSHSVIEKGQTVTLRCDPISGHDNLYWYRRVMGKEIKFLLHFVKESKQDESGMPNNRFLAERTGGTYSTLKVQPAELEDSGVYFCASSQTAGAGYNEQFFGPGTRLTVL.